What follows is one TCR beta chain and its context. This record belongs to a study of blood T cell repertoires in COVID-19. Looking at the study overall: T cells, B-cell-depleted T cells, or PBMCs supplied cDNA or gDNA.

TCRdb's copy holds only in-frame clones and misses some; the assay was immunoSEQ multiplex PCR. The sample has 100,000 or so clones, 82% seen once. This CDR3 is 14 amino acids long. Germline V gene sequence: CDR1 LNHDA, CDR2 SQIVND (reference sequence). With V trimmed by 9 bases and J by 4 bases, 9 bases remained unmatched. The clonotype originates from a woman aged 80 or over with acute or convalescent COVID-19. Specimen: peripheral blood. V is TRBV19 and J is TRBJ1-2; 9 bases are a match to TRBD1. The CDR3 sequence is CASGDRAIPYGYTF. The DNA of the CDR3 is TGTGCCAGCGGGGACAGGGCCATTCCCTATGGCTACACCTTC.